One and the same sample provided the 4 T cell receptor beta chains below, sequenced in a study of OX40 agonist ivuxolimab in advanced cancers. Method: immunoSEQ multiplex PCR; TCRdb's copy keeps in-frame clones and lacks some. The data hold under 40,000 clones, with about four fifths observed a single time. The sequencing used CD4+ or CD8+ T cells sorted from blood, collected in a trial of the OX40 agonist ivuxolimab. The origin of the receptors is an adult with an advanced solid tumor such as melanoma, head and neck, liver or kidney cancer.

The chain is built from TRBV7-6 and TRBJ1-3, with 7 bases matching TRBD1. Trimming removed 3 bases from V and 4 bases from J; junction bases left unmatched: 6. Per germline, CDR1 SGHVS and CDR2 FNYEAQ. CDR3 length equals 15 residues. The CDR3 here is CASSFGTVGGNTIYF. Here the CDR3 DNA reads TGTGCCAGCAGCTTCGGGACAGTGGGGGGAAACACCATATATTTT.

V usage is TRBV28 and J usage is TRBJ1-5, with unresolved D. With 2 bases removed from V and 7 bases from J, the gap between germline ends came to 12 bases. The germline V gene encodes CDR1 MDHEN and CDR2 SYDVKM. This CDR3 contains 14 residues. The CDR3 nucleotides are TGTGCCAGCAGTTTAGCCCAGGTAGGCCAGCCCCAGCATTTT. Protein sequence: CASSLAQVGQPQHF.

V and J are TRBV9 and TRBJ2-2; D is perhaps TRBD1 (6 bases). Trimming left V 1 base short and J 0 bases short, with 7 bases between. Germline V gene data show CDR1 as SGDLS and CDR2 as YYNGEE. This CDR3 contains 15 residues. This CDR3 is CASSVYRANTGELFF. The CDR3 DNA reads TGTGCCAGCAGCGTATACAGGGCGAACACCGGGGAGCTGTTTTTT.

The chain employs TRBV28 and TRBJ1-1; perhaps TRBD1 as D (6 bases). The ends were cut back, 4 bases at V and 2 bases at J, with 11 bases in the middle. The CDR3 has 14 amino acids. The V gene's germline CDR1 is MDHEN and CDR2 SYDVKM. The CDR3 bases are TGTGCCAGCAGTTCCGGGACATTTAACACTGAAGCTTTCTTT. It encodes CASSSGTFNTEAFF.